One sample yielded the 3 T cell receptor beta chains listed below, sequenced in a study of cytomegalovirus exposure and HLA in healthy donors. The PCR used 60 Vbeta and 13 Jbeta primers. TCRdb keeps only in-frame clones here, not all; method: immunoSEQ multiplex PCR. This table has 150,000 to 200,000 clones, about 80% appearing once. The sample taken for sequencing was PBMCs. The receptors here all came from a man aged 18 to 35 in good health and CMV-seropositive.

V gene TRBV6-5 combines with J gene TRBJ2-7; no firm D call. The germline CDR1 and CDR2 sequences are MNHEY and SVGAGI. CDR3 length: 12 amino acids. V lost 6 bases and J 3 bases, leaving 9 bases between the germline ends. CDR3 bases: TGTGCCAGCAGGGAAAGCGTCTACGAGCAGTACTTC. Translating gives CASRESVYEQYF.

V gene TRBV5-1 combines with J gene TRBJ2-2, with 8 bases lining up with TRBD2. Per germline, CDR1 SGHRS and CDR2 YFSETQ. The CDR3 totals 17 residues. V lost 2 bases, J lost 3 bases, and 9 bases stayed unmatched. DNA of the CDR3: TGCGCCAGCAGCTTTGGCCAATCTAGCGGGTACACCGGGGAGCTGTTTTTT. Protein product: CASSFGQSSGYTGELFF.

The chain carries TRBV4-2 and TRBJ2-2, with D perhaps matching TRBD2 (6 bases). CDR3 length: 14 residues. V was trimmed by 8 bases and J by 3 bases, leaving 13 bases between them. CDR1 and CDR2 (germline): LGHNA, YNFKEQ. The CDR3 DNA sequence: TGTGCCAGCCGGAGGGCTCCGGACACCGGGGAGCTGTTTTTT. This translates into CASRRAPDTGELFF.